The following is a TCR beta chain sequence with its context. Its antigen remains unidentified. This record comes from a study of T cell clonotyping in hematopoietic cell transplantation. Study outcomes and limitations: Pathologically expanded recipient clonotypes increased progressively from day 30 to day 180 as diversity fell. Higher Inverse Simpson Index values in graft donor and pretransplant recipient predicted broader posttransplant TCR diversity.

Here immunoSEQ multiplex PCR was the method, and the copy in TCRdb shows in-frame clones only, minus some. The sample contains 15,000 or so clones, more than 75% of which appear only once. The sequence came from a male patient aged 45-59 years who had an allogeneic stem cell transplant from an unrelated donor, so T cells may come from the graft donor. Some clones in this sample may be carry-over from other donors' samples. Material: PBMCs, obtained 100 days after allogeneic stem cell transplant.

CDR3 coding DNA: TGTGCCTGGAGTGTACAGGGGCCTGAGCAGCCCCAGCATTTT. Encoded protein: CAWSVQGPEQPQHF. This rearrangement joins TRBV30 to TRBJ1-5; 7 bases map to TRBD1. The CDR3 is 14 residues long. With V trimmed by 0 bases and J by 7 bases, 6 bases remained unmatched. The germline V gene has CDR1 GTSNPN and CDR2 SVGIG (reference sequence). Full variable domain (outside the CDR3, taken from reference TRBV30 and TRBJ1-5): SQTIHQWPATLVQPVGSPLSLECTVEGTSNPNLYWYRQAAGRGLQLLFYSVGIGQISSEVPQNLSASRPQDRQFILSSKKLLLSDSGFYLCAWSVQGPEQPQHFGDGTRLSIL.